This is a list of T cell receptor beta chains from one sample in a study of blood T cell repertoires in COVID-19. The protocol was immunoSEQ multiplex PCR, while the TCRdb copy is restricted to in-frame clones and leaves out a portion. This sample has about 380,000 clones, with 88% found just once. The sequenced sample consisted of PBMCs or T cells enriched from blood (not recorded which). These TCRs come from a woman under 30 who had recovered from COVID-19. CDR3s include the opening cysteine and the closing phenylalanine or tryptophan. The order of the fields is J gene, V gene, CDR3 protein.

j_gene: TRBJ2-4
v_gene: TRBV4-1
CDR3aa: CASSQDKGRGTKNIQYF

j_gene: TRBJ1-5
v_gene: TRBV6-5
CDR3aa: CASTGGRAGGQPQHF

j_gene: TRBJ1-2
v_gene: TRBV15
CDR3aa: CATSKDTYGYTF

j_gene: TRBJ1-1
v_gene: TRBV15
CDR3aa: CATSRDRGLRQGNTEAFF

j_gene: TRBJ2-7
v_gene: TRBV12-5
CDR3aa: CASGLGQARVAYEQYF

j_gene: TRBJ1-5
v_gene: TRBV2
CDR3aa: CASSIPQIYNQPQHF

j_gene: TRBJ2-6
v_gene: TRBV18
CDR3aa: CASSPPQGATGANVLTF

j_gene: TRBJ1-6
v_gene: TRBV9
CDR3aa: CASSSRGANNSPLHF

j_gene: TRBJ2-3
v_gene: TRBV5-1
CDR3aa: CASSLLAGNTDTQYF

j_gene: TRBJ2-7
v_gene: TRBV27
CDR3aa: CARVGTPGSRYEQYF

j_gene: TRBJ1-2
v_gene: TRBV18
CDR3aa: CASSPGTGVVGYTF

j_gene: TRBJ2-2
v_gene: TRBV28
CDR3aa: CASSSPLGPGELFF

j_gene: TRBJ1-2
v_gene: TRBV23-1
CDR3aa: CASSQSKRERYGYTF